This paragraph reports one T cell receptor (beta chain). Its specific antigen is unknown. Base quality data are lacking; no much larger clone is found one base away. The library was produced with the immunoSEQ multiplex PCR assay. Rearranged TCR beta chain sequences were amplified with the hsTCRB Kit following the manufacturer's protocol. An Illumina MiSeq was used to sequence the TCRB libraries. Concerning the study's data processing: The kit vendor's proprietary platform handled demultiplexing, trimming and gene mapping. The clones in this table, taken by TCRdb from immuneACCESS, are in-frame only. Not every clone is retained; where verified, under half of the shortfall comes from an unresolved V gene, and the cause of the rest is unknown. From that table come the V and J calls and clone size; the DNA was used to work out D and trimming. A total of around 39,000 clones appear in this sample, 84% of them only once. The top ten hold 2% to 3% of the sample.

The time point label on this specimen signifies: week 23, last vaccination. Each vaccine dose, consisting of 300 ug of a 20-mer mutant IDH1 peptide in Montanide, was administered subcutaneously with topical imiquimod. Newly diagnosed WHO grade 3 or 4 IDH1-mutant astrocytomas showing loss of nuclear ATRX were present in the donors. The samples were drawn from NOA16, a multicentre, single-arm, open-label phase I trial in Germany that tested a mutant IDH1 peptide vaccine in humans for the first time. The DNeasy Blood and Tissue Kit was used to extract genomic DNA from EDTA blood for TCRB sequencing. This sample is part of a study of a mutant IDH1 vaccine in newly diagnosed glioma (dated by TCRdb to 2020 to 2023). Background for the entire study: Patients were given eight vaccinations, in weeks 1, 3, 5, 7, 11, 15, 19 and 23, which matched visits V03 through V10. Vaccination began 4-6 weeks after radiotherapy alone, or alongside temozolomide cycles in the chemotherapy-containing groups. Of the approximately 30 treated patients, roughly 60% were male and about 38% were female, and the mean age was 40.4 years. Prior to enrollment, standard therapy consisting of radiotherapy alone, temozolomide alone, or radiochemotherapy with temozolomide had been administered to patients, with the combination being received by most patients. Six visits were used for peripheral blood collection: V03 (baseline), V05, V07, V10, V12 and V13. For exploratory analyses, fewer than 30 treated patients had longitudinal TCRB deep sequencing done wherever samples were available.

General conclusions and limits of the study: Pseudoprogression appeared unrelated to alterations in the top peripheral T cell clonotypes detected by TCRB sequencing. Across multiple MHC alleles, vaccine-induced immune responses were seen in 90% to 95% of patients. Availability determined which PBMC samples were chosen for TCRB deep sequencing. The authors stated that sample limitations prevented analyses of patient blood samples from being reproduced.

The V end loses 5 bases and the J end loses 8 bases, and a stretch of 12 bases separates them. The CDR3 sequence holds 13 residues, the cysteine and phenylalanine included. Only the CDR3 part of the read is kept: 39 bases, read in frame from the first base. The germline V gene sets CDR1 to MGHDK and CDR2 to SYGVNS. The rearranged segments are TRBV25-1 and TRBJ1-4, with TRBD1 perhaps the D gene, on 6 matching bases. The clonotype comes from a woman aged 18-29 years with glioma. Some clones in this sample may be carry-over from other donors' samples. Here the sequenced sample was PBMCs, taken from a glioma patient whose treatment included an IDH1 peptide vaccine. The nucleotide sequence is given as TGTGCCAGCAGTTCCCAAAGGGGGGAAAAACTGTTTTTT. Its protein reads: CASSSQRGEKLFF.